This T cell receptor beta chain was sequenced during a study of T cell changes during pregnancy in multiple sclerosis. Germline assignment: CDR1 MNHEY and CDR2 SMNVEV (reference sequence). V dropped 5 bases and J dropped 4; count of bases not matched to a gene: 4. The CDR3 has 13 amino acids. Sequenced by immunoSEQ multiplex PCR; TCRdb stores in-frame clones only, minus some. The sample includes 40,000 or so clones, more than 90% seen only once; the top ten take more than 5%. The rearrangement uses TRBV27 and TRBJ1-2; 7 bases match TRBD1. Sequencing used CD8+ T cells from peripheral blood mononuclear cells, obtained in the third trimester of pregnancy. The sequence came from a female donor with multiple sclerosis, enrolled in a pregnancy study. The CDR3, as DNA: TGTGCCAGCAGTCGCCAGGGGGTCTATGGCTACACCTTC. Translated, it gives CASSRQGVYGYTF.